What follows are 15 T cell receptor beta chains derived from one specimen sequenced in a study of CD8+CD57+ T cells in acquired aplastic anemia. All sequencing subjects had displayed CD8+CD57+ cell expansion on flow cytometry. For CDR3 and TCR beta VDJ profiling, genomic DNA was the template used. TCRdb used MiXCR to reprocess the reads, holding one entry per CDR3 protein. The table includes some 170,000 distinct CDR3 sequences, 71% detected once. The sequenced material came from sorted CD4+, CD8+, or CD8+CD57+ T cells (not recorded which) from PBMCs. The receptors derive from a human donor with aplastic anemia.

CDR3 DNA: TGCAGCGTTGTTTCAGGGTATGATGGCTACACCTTC. Translating it yields CSVVSGYDGYTF. The chain has TRBV29-1 and TRBJ1-2, with a weak D call TRBD1 (5 bases). Looked up from germline, CDR1 is SQVTM and CDR2 is ANQGSEA. This CDR3 is built from 12 residues. Trimming stripped 4 bases from V and 6 bases from J, with 12 bases between.

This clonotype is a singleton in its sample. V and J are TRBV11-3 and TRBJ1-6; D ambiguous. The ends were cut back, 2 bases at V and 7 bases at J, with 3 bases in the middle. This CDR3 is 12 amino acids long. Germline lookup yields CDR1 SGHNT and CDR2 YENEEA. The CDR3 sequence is CASSLKNSPLHF. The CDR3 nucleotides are TGTGCCAGCAGCTTAAAAAATTCACCCCTCCACTTT.

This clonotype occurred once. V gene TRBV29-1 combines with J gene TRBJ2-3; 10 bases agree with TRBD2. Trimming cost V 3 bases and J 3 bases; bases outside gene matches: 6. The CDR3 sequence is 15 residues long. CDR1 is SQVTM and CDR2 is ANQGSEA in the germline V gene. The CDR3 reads CSVEGGTSETDTQYF. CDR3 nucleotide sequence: TGCAGCGTTGAGGGAGGGACTAGCGAAACAGATACGCAGTATTTT.

The CDR3 nucleotides are TGTGCCAGTTCTCCCGGCAAAAGGGCGGTGACTGAAGCTTTCTTT. It codes for CASSPGKRAVTEAFF. This chain uses TRBV19 with TRBJ1-1; the D is unclear. CDR3 length: 15 amino acids. Looked up from germline, CDR1 is LNHDA and CDR2 is SQIVND (reference sequence). V lost 8 bases, J lost 5 bases, and 21 bases lay in between.

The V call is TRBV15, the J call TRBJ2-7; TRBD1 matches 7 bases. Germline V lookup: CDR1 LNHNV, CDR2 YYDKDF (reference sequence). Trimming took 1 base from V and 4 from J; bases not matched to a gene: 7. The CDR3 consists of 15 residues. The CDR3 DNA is TGTGCCACCAGCAGAGCCGGGACAGTCGTGTACGAGCAGTACTTC. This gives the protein CATSRAGTVVYEQYF.

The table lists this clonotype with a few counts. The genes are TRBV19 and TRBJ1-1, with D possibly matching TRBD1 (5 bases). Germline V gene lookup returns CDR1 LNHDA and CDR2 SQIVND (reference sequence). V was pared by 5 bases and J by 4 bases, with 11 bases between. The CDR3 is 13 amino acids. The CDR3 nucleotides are TGTGCCAGTAGTGAGGGCAGGGTCACTGAAGCTTTCTTT. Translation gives CASSEGRVTEAFF.

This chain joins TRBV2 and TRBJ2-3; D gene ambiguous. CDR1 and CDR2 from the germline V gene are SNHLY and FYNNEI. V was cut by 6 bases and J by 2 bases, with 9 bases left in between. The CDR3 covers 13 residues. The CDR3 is CASSRLFTDTQYF. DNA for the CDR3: TGTGCCAGCAGCCGACTGTTCACAGATACGCAGTATTTT.

In DNA form, the CDR3 reads TGCAGTGCTCGTGGCAGCTCCTATAATTCACCCCTCCACTTT. As protein: CSARGSSYNSPLHF. J is TRBJ1-6 and V is TRBV20-1; D is uncertain. This CDR3 has 14 amino acids. The germline V gene encodes CDR1 DFQATT and CDR2 SNEGSKA (reference sequence). V gave up 5 bases and J gave up 0 bases, with 8 bases separating them.

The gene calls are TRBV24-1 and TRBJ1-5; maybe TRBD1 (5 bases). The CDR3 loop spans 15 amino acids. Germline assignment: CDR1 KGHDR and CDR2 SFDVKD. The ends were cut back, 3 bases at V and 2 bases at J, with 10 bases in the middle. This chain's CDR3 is CATSDPSGGNQPQHF. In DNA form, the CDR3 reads TGTGCCACCAGTGATCCCTCGGGGGGCAATCAGCCCCAGCATTTT.

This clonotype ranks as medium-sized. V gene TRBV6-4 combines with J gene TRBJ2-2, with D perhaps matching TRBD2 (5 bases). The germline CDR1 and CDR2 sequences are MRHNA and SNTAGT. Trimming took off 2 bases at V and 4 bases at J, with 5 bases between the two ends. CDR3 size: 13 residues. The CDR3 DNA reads TGTGCCAGCAGTGACGGGAGCACCGGGGAGCTGTTTTTT. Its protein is CASSDGSTGELFF.

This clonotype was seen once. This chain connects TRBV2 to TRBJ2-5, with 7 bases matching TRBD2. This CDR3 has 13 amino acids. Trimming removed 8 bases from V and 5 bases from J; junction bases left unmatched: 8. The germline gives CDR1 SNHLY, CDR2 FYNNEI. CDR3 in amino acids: CASHGSRGETQYF. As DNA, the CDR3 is TGTGCCAGCCACGGGTCGCGGGGGGAGACCCAGTACTTC.

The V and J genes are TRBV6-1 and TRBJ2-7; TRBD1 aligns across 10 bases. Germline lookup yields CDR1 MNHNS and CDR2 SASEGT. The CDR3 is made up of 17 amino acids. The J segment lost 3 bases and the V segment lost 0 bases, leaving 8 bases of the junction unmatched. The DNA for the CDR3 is TGTGCCAGCAGTGAAGCGCAAGGACAGGGGGGTGACTACGAGCAGTACTTC. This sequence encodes CASSEAQGQGGDYEQYF.

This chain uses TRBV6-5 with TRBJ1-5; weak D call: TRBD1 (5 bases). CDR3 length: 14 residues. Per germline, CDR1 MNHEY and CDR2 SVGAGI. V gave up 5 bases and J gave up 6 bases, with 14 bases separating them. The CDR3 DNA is TGTGCCAGCAGTGGGGCAGGGTCGAGTCAGCCCCAGCATTTT. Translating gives CASSGAGSSQPQHF.

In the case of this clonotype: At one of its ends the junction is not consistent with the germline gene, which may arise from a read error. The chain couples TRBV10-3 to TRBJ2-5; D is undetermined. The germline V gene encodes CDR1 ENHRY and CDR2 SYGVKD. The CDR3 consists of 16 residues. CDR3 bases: TGTGCCAGCAGTTATTTTTGGGCAGAGGCTCAAGAGGCCCAGTACTTC. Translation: CASSYFWAEAQEAQYF.

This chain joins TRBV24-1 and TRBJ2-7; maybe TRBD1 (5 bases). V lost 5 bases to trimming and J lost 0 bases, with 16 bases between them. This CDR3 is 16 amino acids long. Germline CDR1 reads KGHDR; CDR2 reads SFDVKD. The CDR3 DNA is TGTGCCACCAGTGTGGCTAAGGAAGGGGCCTCCTACGAGCAGTACTTC. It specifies CATSVAKEGASYEQYF.